This T cell receptor (beta chain) was profiled in a study of shared clonotypes between healthy human individuals. On the study more broadly: Aged between 18 and 49, the donors were a couple of women and three men.

The V gene's germline CDR1 is SGHTA and CDR2 FQGNSA. V lost 6 bases and J 6 bases, leaving 13 bases between the germline ends. The CDR3 contains 13 residues. Sequencing used immunoSEQ multiplex PCR; TCRdb keeps in-frame clones, though not all of them. Of approximately 500,000 clones listed, roughly 78% are singletons. The chain has TRBV7-2 and TRBJ2-3; no clear D gene. Material for sequencing was PBMCs. The receptor was derived from a woman between 35 and 50 years old in good health. Some clones in this sample may be carry-over from other donors' samples. The DNA of the CDR3 is TGTGCCAGCAGGCGTCCGCCGTCTGATACGCAGTATTTT. Translation: CASRRPPSDTQYF. Based on the CDR3 plus reference TRBV7-2 and TRBJ2-3, the full variable domain is GAGVSQSPSNKVTEKGKDVELRCDPISGHTALYWYRQSLGQGLEFLIYFQGNSAPDKSGLPSDRFSAERTGGSVSTLTIQRTQQEDSAVYLCASRRPPSDTQYFGPGTRLTVL.